The 15 T cell receptor beta chains below all came from one sample that was sequenced in a study of Ad26.COV2.S vaccination and SARS-CoV-2 variants. The repertoire was sequenced with immunoSEQ multiplex PCR; TCRdb's copy has only in-frame clones and lacks some. The sample carries about 480,000 clones, roughly 87% recorded once. Described treatment: around 19 received Ad26.COV2.S at low or high dose, single or two shots; about 5 received placebo; per-sample allocation not given. Sample collection was performed on day 63 after the first vaccine or placebo injection. Sequenced material: peripheral blood, taken in a trial of Ad26.COV2.S vaccine versus placebo. These receptors were taken from a person aged 18-65 years who received the Ad26.COV2.S COVID-19 vaccine or a placebo.

This chain's CDR3 is CASSLMPGKIVTEAFF. DNA of the CDR3: TGTGCCAGCAGCTTAATGCCAGGAAAGATAGTCACTGAAGCTTTCTTT. This chain connects TRBV7-9 to TRBJ1-1; the D is unclear. V dropped 2 bases and J dropped 4 bases, with 17 bases sitting between them. This CDR3 has 16 amino acids. Germline CDR1 is SEHNR and CDR2 is FQNEAQ (reference sequence).

This clone was picked up one time. This chain uses TRBV30 with TRBJ1-1, with D unresolved. The CDR3 is 13 amino acids. Trimming removed 0 bases at V and 10 bases at J, with 15 bases between. Germline V gene lookup returns CDR1 GTSNPN and CDR2 SVGIG (reference sequence). CDR3 region: CAWSVSMASSAFF. The CDR3 DNA reads as TGTGCCTGGAGTGTCAGTATGGCTTCGTCAGCTTTCTTT.

V and J are TRBV28 and TRBJ1-2; the D gene is possibly TRBD1 (6 bases). The CDR3 loop spans 16 amino acids. Germline loops: CDR1 MDHEN, CDR2 SYDVKM. Trimming cost V 6 bases and J 3 bases, with 20 bases left between them. Here the CDR3 reads CASSQGGTRDHYGYTF. CDR3 DNA sequence: TGTGCCAGCAGCCAAGGGGGGACCCGGGACCACTATGGCTACACCTTC.

V and J are TRBV10-3 and TRBJ2-3; the match to TRBD2 covers 10 bases. J was trimmed by 15 bases and V by 6 bases; bases with no gene match: 21. This CDR3 comprises 16 residues. Per germline, CDR1 ENHRY and CDR2 SYGVKD. The CDR3 protein is CAIRAVSLGESGRVYF. CDR3 DNA sequence: TGTGCCATCAGGGCTGTCAGCCTGGGGGAGAGCGGGAGGGTATATTTT.

V usage is TRBV5-1 and J usage is TRBJ1-4; no firm D call. Germline V gene sequence: CDR1 SGHRS, CDR2 YFSETQ. The germline V and J ends were trimmed by 4 bases and 8 bases, with 18 bases remaining between them. The CDR3 length is 15 residues. CDR3 region: CASSTQPGFAEKLFF. CDR3 nucleotides: TGCGCCAGCAGCACCCAACCGGGGTTTGCAGAAAAACTGTTTTTT. Drawing the rest from reference TRBV5-1 and TRBJ1-4, the complete variable domain is KAGVTQTPRYLIKTRGQQVTLSCSPISGHRSVSWYQQTPGQGLQFLFEYFSETQRNKGNFPGRFSGRQFSNSRSEMNVSTLELGDSALYLCASSTQPGFAEKLFFGSGTQLSVL.

V usage is TRBV9 and J usage is TRBJ2-7; D assignment may be TRBD1 or TRBD2 (5 bases each). V was cut by 7 bases and J by 6 bases, with 11 bases left in between. This CDR3 has 11 amino acids. CDR1 is SGDLS, CDR2 YYNGEE, per germline. CDR3 amino acids: CASGTGGEQYF. CDR3 in DNA: TGTGCCAGCGGAACTGGGGGCGAGCAGTACTTC.

The genes are TRBV19 and TRBJ1-2; no clear D gene. There are 14 residues in the CDR3. V lost 3 bases and J 8 bases, leaving 16 bases between the germline ends. Germline values: CDR1 LNHDA, CDR2 SQIVND (reference sequence). The CDR3 loop is CASSIQVWSEGYTF. CDR3 DNA: TGTGCCAGTAGTATTCAAGTTTGGTCGGAAGGCTACACCTTC.

Worth noting for this clone: This specimen includes other DNA sequences encoding the same CDR3. This sequence joins TRBV7-2 and TRBJ2-7; 11 bases line up with TRBD1. After removal of 1 base from V and 2 bases from J, the junction contained 1 base not matched to a gene. Germline CDR1 SGHTA, CDR2 FQGNSA. The CDR3 sequence is 15 residues long. The CDR3 DNA reads TGTGCCAGCAGCTTAGTGGGACAGGGGGCCTACGAGCAGTACTTC. It codes for CASSLVGQGAYEQYF.

This sequence joins TRBV7-9 and TRBJ2-4; perhaps TRBD1 as D (6 bases). The CDR3 consists of 14 residues. V lost 8 bases and J 5 bases, leaving 16 bases between the germline ends. In germline, CDR1 is SEHNR, CDR2 FQNEAQ (reference sequence). CDR3: CASDSPDSQNIQYF. CDR3 coding DNA: TGTGCCAGCGACTCGCCGGACAGTCAAAACATTCAGTACTTC.

The chain is built from TRBV6-5 and TRBJ1-1; no clear D gene. CDR3 length: 12 amino acids. Germline assignment: CDR1 MNHEY and CDR2 SVGAGI. V lost 0 bases, J lost 8 bases, and 7 bases lay in between. The CDR3 loop reads CASSYSWAEAFF. The CDR3 DNA reads as TGTGCCAGCAGTTACTCATGGGCCGAAGCTTTCTTT.

CDR3 coding DNA: TGTGCCATCTTCGCTAGCCCCTATGAAAAACTGTTTTTT. This sequence encodes CAIFASPYEKLFF. V is TRBV2 and J is TRBJ1-4, with D unresolved. The germline V and J ends were trimmed by 10 bases and 6 bases, with 15 bases remaining between them. This CDR3 has 13 residues. Germline lookup yields CDR1 SNHLY and CDR2 FYNNEI.

The chain has TRBV5-1 and TRBJ2-1; 7 bases match TRBD2. The CDR3 consists of 16 residues. After removal of 4 bases from V and 0 bases from J, the junction contained 7 bases not matched to a gene. Looked up from germline, CDR1 is SGHRS and CDR2 is YFSETQ. DNA of the CDR3: TGCGCCAGCAGCCCGGGCGGGAGAAGCTCCTACAATGAGCAGTTCTTC. This gives the protein CASSPGGRSSYNEQFF. Full variable domain (outside the CDR3, taken from reference TRBV5-1 and TRBJ2-1): KAGVTQTPRYLIKTRGQQVTLSCSPISGHRSVSWYQQTPGQGLQFLFEYFSETQRNKGNFPGRFSGRQFSNSRSEMNVSTLELGDSALYLCASSPGGRSSYNEQFFGPGTRLTVL.

This chain links TRBV21-1 with TRBJ2-7; the table's D call TRBD2 went unverified against the DNA. TRBV21-1 is shown as a pseudogene. The CDR3 runs 15 residues. CDR3 bases: TGTGCCAGCAGCAACTCTGGGACTAGCGGGAGCGAGCAGTACTTC. It is translated as CASSNSGTSGSEQYF.

CDR3 nucleotides: TGCAGTGCTAGAAGGACCTACGAGCAGTACTTC. Its translation is CSARRTYEQYF. The V call is TRBV20-1, the J call TRBJ2-7; D remains ambiguous. Trimming stripped 2 bases from V and 2 bases from J, with 4 bases between. The CDR3 contains 11 residues. Germline CDR1 and CDR2: DFQATT and SNEGSKA (reference sequence).

A remark on this clone: Distinct nucleotide sequences in the sample also encode this CDR3. This sequence joins TRBV5-4 and TRBJ1-1, with unresolved D. Trimming stripped 0 bases from V and 2 bases from J, with 8 bases between. CDR1 is SGHNT, CDR2 YYREEE, per germline (reference sequence). The CDR3 has 14 residues. The CDR3 DNA reads TGTGCCAGCAGCTTGGTTCGGGGTAACACTGAAGCTTTCTTT. Its translation is CASSLVRGNTEAFF.